This record covers a single T cell receptor (beta chain). The CDR3 runs to 15 residues. V was clipped by 4 bases and J by 1 base; unmatched bases: 3. Germline V gene sequence: CDR1 SGHTA, CDR2 FQGNSA. The data originate from a study of blood T cell repertoires in COVID-19. The authors' processing: Reference gene primer amplification gave nucleated cell count estimates. This table comes from immunoSEQ multiplex PCR, and its TCRdb copy is limited to in-frame clones, with some not included. That table is the source of V, J and clone size, and D and trimming were worked out from the DNA. The table includes fewer than 250,000 clones, around nine tenths detected once.

Sequencing was done on a sample of peripheral blood. The chain joins TRBV7-2 to TRBJ2-3, with 9 nucleotides matching TRBD2. The receptor was isolated from a woman between 55 and 75 years old who had recovered from COVID-19. Written as DNA, the CDR3 is TGTGCCAGCAGCTCATTAGCGGGAGGCACAGATACGCAGTATTTT. Protein: CASSSLAGGTDTQYF.